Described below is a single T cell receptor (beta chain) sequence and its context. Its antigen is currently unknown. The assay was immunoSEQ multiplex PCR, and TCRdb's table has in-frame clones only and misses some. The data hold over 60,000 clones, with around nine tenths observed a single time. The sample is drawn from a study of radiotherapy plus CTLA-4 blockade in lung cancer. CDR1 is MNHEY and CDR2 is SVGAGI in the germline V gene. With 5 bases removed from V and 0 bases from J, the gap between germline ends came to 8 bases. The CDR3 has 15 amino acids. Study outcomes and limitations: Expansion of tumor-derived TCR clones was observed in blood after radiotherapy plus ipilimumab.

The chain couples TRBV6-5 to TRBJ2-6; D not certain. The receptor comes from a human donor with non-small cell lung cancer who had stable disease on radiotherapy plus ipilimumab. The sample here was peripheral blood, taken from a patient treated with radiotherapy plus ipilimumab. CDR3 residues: CASSLFRSGANVLTF. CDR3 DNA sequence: TGTGCCAGCAGTCTCTTTCGCTCTGGGGCCAACGTCCTGACTTTC.